The 3 T cell receptor beta chains reported below all come from one sample, sequenced in a study of blood T cell repertoires in COVID-19. Only in-frame clones appear in the TCRdb table, and some are missing; sequencing was by immunoSEQ multiplex PCR. The sample carries approximately 450,000 clones, 75% to 90% recorded once. The sequencing input was PBMCs or T cells enriched from blood (not recorded which). The source is a man aged 25 to 40 who had recovered from COVID-19.

The chain recombines TRBV28 with TRBJ1-3; TRBD1 matches at 9 bases. Germline CDR1 and CDR2: MDHEN and SYDVKM. This CDR3 has 18 residues. Trimming at V came to 5 bases and at J to 0 bases, leaving 11 bases not matched to a gene. The CDR3 coding sequence is TGTGCCAGCAGTATCGTTTGGGGGACAGGGTCCTCTGGAAACACCATATATTTT. Residues: CASSIVWGTGSSGNTIYF.

The chain employs TRBV7-6 and TRBJ2-3, with TRBD2 identical over 7 bases. Germline CDR1 reads SGHVS; CDR2 reads FNYEAQ. The CDR3 covers 12 residues. J lost 8 bases, V lost 8 bases, and 7 bases had no gene match. CDR3 nucleotide sequence: TGTGCCAGCGGCGGGAGAGTGAGTACGCAGTATTTT. Its protein product is CASGGRVSTQYF.

This clone has just one count. The CDR3 DNA sequence: TGCGCCAGCACCCAGCTAGCGGGAGGGCCGGGTGAGCAGTTCTTC. Its protein is CASTQLAGGPGEQFF. The rearrangement joins TRBV4-1 to TRBJ2-1; 12 bases line up with TRBD2. Germline assignment: CDR1 MGHRA and CDR2 YSYEKL. The length of the CDR3 is 15 residues. J lost 9 bases, V lost 7 bases, and 10 bases had no gene match.